The present T cell receptor beta chain was sequenced within a study of blood T cell repertoires in COVID-19. Germline V gene data show CDR1 as MNHNS and CDR2 as SASEGT. The J segment lost 2 bases and the V segment lost 3 bases, leaving 6 bases of the junction unmatched. The CDR3 runs to 15 residues. Clones were read by immunoSEQ multiplex PCR, and TCRdb kept only the in-frame ones, dropping some. This sample yields fewer than 250,000 clones, of which 80% to 90% are seen a single time; 8% to 10% belongs to the top ten. The specimen was peripheral blood. This receptor was taken from a woman between 50 and 59 years old with acute or convalescent COVID-19. The chain links TRBV6-1 to TRBJ2-7; 8 nucleotides line up with TRBD1. The CDR3 DNA follows: TGTGCCAGCAGTGAGGCGGACAGGGTGGCCTACGAGCAGTACTTC. This translates into CASSEADRVAYEQYF.